The rows below give T cell receptor beta chains drawn from one sample of a study of blood T cell repertoires in COVID-19. Clones were read by immunoSEQ multiplex PCR, and TCRdb kept only the in-frame ones, dropping some. Counted here are hundreds of thousands of clones, roughly 79% occurring once; the ten biggest clones make up 1.9%. Sample: peripheral blood. These receptors originate from a woman of 80 years or more with acute or convalescent COVID-19. Each CDR3 is given without its conserved first and last residue.

SVRPTGDEQF,TRBJ2-1,TRBV29-1,10
AISDKRGRYNEQF,TRBJ2-1,TRBV10-3,13
ASSYSRGLEQF,TRBJ2-1,TRBV14,11
ASSLAYSGANVLT,TRBJ2-6,TRBV5-1,13
ASSYSSYEQY,TRBJ2-7,TRBV2,10
ASSESGNSGNTIY,TRBJ1-3,TRBV6-1,13
AISEWGEAQH,TRBJ1-5,TRBV10-3,10
ATGRGQSNNQPQH,TRBJ1-5,TRBV10-3,13
ASSQGGRPSYEQY,TRBJ2-7,TRBV3-1/TRBV3-2,13
ASSLVAGVDTGELF,TRBJ2-2,TRBV7-7,14
ASTTSNRTSGRINEQY,TRBJ2-7,TRBV5-1,16
ASSSPTRMADTQY,TRBJ2-3,TRBV7-2,13
ASSPGTSGYRQETQY,TRBJ2-5,TRBV5-1,15
AMNPGQGTNEQY,TRBJ2-7,TRBV10-3,12
SASSASGTRGELF,TRBJ2-2,TRBV20-1,13
ASRGQTVAGELF,TRBJ2-2,TRBV11-1,12
ASSRTELNSPLH,TRBJ1-6,TRBV5-6,12
SAVGRGNTEAF,TRBJ1-1,TRBV29-1,11
ASSRQSSGNTIY,TRBJ1-3,TRBV11-2,12
ASSRVSTEAF,TRBJ1-1,TRBV11-2,10
ASRGLAGGGGELF,TRBJ2-2,TRBV10-1,13
ASSLAVNTGELF,TRBJ2-2,TRBV5-1,12
ASSQESWAVEAF,TRBJ1-1,TRBV4-3,12
ASRAGVGGSETQY,TRBJ2-5,TRBV5-1,13
ASSIVGAGNYGYT,TRBJ1-2,TRBV19,13